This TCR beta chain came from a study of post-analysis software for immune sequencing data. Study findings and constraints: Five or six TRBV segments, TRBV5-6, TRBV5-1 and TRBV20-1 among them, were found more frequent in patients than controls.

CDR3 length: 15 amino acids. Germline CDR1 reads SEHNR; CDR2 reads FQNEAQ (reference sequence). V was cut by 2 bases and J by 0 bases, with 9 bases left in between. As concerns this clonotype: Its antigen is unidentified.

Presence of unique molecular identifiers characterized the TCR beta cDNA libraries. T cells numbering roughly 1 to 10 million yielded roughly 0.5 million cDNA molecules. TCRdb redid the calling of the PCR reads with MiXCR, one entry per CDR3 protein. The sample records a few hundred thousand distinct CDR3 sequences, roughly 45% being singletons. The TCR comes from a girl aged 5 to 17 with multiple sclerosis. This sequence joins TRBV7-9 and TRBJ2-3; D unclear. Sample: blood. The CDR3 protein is CASSLQPTSTDTQYF. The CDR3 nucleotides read TGTGCCAGCAGCTTACAGCCAACTAGCACAGATACGCAGTATTTT.